The 7 T cell receptor beta chains listed next were all sequenced from one sample in a study of T-cell reconstitution after alpha-beta-depleted transplantation in children. Preparation of the TCRbeta library was carried out with unique molecular identifiers. TCRdb fed the PCR reads into MiXCR, producing one record per CDR3 protein. The repertoire has 700,000 or so distinct CDR3 sequences, approximately 14% of them found once; the top ten carry about 0.79%. The source material was PBMCs, sampled before TCRalphabeta/CD19-depleted stem cell transplant. These receptors all stem from a girl aged 2 to 10 with congenital amegakaryocytic thrombocytopenia, due to receive a stem cell transplant.

This clonotype was seen a handful of times. The chain links TRBV2 to TRBJ2-1, with D perhaps matching TRBD2 (6 bases). The germline V and J ends were trimmed by 6 bases and 8 bases, with 17 bases remaining between them. Germline lookup yields CDR1 SNHLY and CDR2 FYNNEI. CDR3 length: 14 amino acids. The DNA for the CDR3 is TGTGCCAGCAGGGTCCGGGACTCTGCGGATGAGCAGTTCTTC. This codes for CASRVRDSADEQFF.

This clonotype came up many times. An end of the junction does not agree with germline; a read error may underlie this. The rearrangement links TRBV5-1 to TRBJ2-3; D gene ambiguous. The CDR3 extends over 12 amino acids. Germline V gene lookup returns CDR1 SGHRS and CDR2 YFSETQ. The CDR3: CASSVSTDTQYF. The CDR3 nucleotides are TGTGCCAGCAGCGTTAGCACAGATACGCAGTATTTT.

This clonotype was seen only a few times. The chain recombines TRBV7-2 with TRBJ1-2; weak D call: TRBD1 (5 bases). From germline, CDR1 is SGHTA and CDR2 FQGNSA. Trimming took 0 bases from V and 3 from J, leaving 8 bases between them. CDR3 length equals 14 residues. The CDR3 sequence: CASSLAGEYYGYTF. CDR3 sequence (DNA): TGTGCCAGCAGCTTAGCGGGGGAGTACTATGGCTACACCTTC.

This clonotype was seen many times. The chain has TRBV2 and TRBJ2-5; D is undetermined. Germline-derived CDR1 and CDR2 are SNHLY and FYNNEI. V was pared by 6 bases and J by 2 bases, with 10 bases between. The CDR3 has 13 residues. CDR3 DNA sequence: TGTGCCAGCAGCCGGGCCCTTCAAGAGACCCAGTACTTC. Its translation: CASSRALQETQYF.

This clonotype was seen only a few times. The V gene is TRBV11-1, the J gene TRBJ2-1; 9 bases match TRBD2. V lost 7 bases and J lost 5; bases outside the gene matches: 18. The CDR3 contains 18 residues. Germline CDR1 is SGHAT and CDR2 is FQDESV (reference sequence). In DNA, the CDR3 is TGTGCCAGCACCCGCCCGGACGTTGCGGGAGGGCCGAACAATGAGCAGTTCTTC. Translating it yields CASTRPDVAGGPNNEQFF.

Many counts were recorded for this clonotype. This sequence joins TRBV28 and TRBJ2-7, with a weak D call TRBD1 (6 bases). Germline lookup yields CDR1 MDHEN and CDR2 SYDVKM. The CDR3 runs 17 residues. Trimming took 0 bases from V and 7 from J, leaving 22 bases between them. CDR3 sequence reads: CASSLWRWGQGSSEQYF. CDR3 bases: TGTGCCAGCAGTTTATGGAGGTGGGGGCAGGGGAGCTCGGAGCAGTACTTC.

The chain is built from TRBV5-1 and TRBJ1-3; TRBD1 might be the D (5 bases). The CDR3 is 16 amino acids. Looked up from germline, CDR1 is SGHRS and CDR2 is YFSETQ. The V end was cut by 4 bases, the J end by 1 base, with 15 bases between. CDR3 coding DNA: TGCGCCAGCAGCACATTACCCAGGGTTTCTGGAAACACCATATATTTT. Amino acid sequence: CASSTLPRVSGNTIYF.